This T cell receptor beta chain derives from a study of cytomegalovirus exposure and HLA in healthy donors. Study conclusions and caveats: A later analysis reported that several of the most significant clusters appeared to be linked to common viral pathogens, among them Epstein-Barr virus.

On this clone: Antigen: not known.

The study ran its PCR with 60 Vbeta and 13 Jbeta primers. Clones were read by immunoSEQ multiplex PCR, and TCRdb kept only the in-frame ones, dropping some. The table shows 100,000 or so clones, with around 80% occurring only once. Germline values: CDR1 GTSNPN, CDR2 SVGIG (reference sequence). The V and J ends lost 2 bases and 0 bases respectively, with 11 bases between them. The CDR3 is 15 residues long. The material sequenced was PBMCs. The rearrangement links TRBV30 to TRBJ1-5; D remains ambiguous. The sequence derives from a man aged 30 to 45 in good health and CMV-seronegative. The CDR3 spells CAWSPAGYSNQPQHF. The CDR3 region has the DNA TGTGCCTGGAGTCCGGCAGGTTATAGCAATCAGCCCCAGCATTTT.